These 22 T cell receptor beta chains came from one sample sequenced in a study of regulatory T cells in long-lasting Graves disease. In building TCR beta libraries, iRepertoire HTBI primers were used together with Arm-PCR of CDR3 regions. TCRdb reprocessed the multiplex PCR reads with MiXCR, giving one entry per CDR3 protein. The sample has 350,000 to 450,000 distinct CDR3 sequences, more than 20% seen once. Noted time point: persistent/refractory GD, antithyroid drugs over 5 years with positive TRAb. There was RNA extracted from PBMCs, and the TCR library was made from it. The sequencing here drew on peripheral blood mononuclear cells (PBMCs), taken when the disease was refractory, from a patient treated with antithyroid drugs. The receptors come from a female donor with Graves disease.

V is TRBV24-1 and J is TRBJ2-1; 16 bases are shared with TRBD2. Trimming cost V 5 bases and J 9 bases; bases outside gene matches: 12. CDR1 is KGHDR and CDR2 is SFDVKD in the germline V gene. CDR3 size: 18 residues. The CDR3 DNA reads TGTGCCACCAGTGCCGCGGCCGGGACTAGCGGGAGGGGAGGTGAGCAGTTCTTC. It translates to CATSAAAGTSGRGGEQFF.

This clonotype was seen many times. The gene calls are TRBV6-1 and TRBJ2-2, with D maybe TRBD2 (6 bases). The germline V gene encodes CDR1 MNHNS and CDR2 SASEGT. Between the trimmed V and J ends, which lost 5 bases and 0 bases, there was a span of 13 bases. The CDR3 covers 16 residues. The CDR3 DNA reads as TGTGCCAGCAGTCGAGGTAGCGGCGCGAACACCGGGGAGCTGTTTTTT. It is translated as CASSRGSGANTGELFF.

Many counts were recorded for this clonotype. The gene calls are TRBV28 and TRBJ2-7; possibly TRBD1 for D (6 bases). Trimming cost V 5 bases and J 9 bases, with 14 bases left between them. From germline, CDR1 is MDHEN and CDR2 SYDVKM. The CDR3 extends over 12 amino acids. The CDR3, as DNA: TGTGCCAGCAGTCTCTTGACAGGACGGCAGTACTTC. Amino acids: CASSLLTGRQYF.

This clonotype was recorded a few times. V is TRBV30 and J is TRBJ1-6; D uncertain. V lost 2 bases and J 9 bases, leaving 11 bases between the germline ends. Germline V gene data show CDR1 as GTSNPN and CDR2 as SVGIG (reference sequence). The CDR3 spans 13 residues. The CDR3 is CAWSNPSPSPLHF. CDR3 nucleotides: TGTGCCTGGAGTAACCCGTCGCCTTCACCCCTCCACTTT.

In its sample, this clonotype was seen many times. The rearrangement links TRBV6-1 to TRBJ1-4, with TRBD1 matching 8 bases. This CDR3 has 14 residues. CDR1 and CDR2 (germline): MNHNS, SASEGT. V lost 6 bases to trimming and J lost 7 bases; unmatched junction nucleotides: 7. CDR3: CASSPRDRLEKLFF. In DNA, the CDR3 is TGTGCCAGCAGCCCCCGGGACAGGCTTGAAAAACTGTTTTTT.

This clonotype has only a few counts. The rearrangement joins TRBV9 to TRBJ2-5; TRBD2 matches at 13 bases. With the DNA end fitting TRBJ2-1 better, the J assignment may be wrong. Germline values: CDR1 SGDLS, CDR2 YYNGEE. This CDR3 has 17 amino acids. CDR3 loop: CASSYFGTSGVYNEQFF. For the CDR3, the DNA is TGTGCCAGCAGCTACTTCGGGACTAGCGGGGTATACAATGAGCAGTTCTTC.

The J gene is TRBJ2-5, the V gene TRBV7-2; D unresolved. The J call could be wrong; TRBJ2-1 is a better fit for the DNA end. The CDR3 loop spans 12 amino acids. Germline CDR1 SGHTA, CDR2 FQGNSA. The CDR3 reads CASSAAPSEQFF. Written as DNA, the CDR3 is TGTGCCAGCAGCGCCGCCCCCAGTGAGCAGTTCTTC.

This sequence joins TRBV19 and TRBJ2-2; the D is unclear. The length of the CDR3 is 13 residues. The germline V and J ends were trimmed by 5 bases and 6 bases, with 10 bases remaining between them. Germline CDR1 LNHDA, CDR2 SQIVND (reference sequence). This chain's CDR3 is CASSVTEPGELFF. The CDR3 DNA follows: TGTGCCAGTAGTGTGACGGAACCCGGGGAGCTGTTTTTT.

The gene calls are TRBV7-2 and TRBJ2-7; 7 nucleotides agree with TRBD1. After removal of 5 bases from V and 3 bases from J, the junction contained 10 bases not matched to a gene. There are 15 residues in the CDR3. Per germline, CDR1 SGHTA and CDR2 FQGNSA. The CDR3 protein is CASSQPEAGGYEQYF. Written as DNA, the CDR3 is TGTGCCAGCAGCCAACCTGAGGCAGGGGGCTACGAGCAGTACTTC.

Concerning this clonotype itself: Given a much more abundant clone one base away, this may be a read error. V and J are TRBV12-3 or TRBV12-4 and TRBJ1-1; the D is unclear. CDR3 length: 14 amino acids. Trimming removed 6 bases at V and 0 bases at J, with 11 bases between. The CDR3 nucleotides are TGTGCCAGCAGCCTACGGCGAATGAACACTGAAGCTTTCTTT. Translated: CASSLRRMNTEAFF.

The rearrangement uses TRBV6-1 and TRBJ1-2; D is uncertain. V lost 10 bases to trimming and J lost 4 bases, with 16 bases between them. The CDR3 runs to 13 residues. Germline V gene lookup returns CDR1 MNHNS and CDR2 SASEGT. In nucleotides, the CDR3 is TGTGCCACCACAGCCGGGATCATCTATGGCTACACCTTC. Translated: CATTAGIIYGYTF.

This clonotype has only a few counts. This chain uses TRBV29-1 with TRBJ2-2; no clear D. This CDR3 spans 12 amino acids. In germline, CDR1 is SQVTM, CDR2 ANQGSEA. Deletions cut 4 bases from V and 6 bases from J, with 9 bases between. The CDR3: CSVVSSAGELFF. In DNA form, the CDR3 reads TGCAGCGTTGTATCCAGCGCCGGGGAGCTGTTTTTT.

This clonotype appeared many times. The chain employs TRBV7-2 and TRBJ1-1; no clear D. The CDR3 has 12 residues. V was cut by 5 bases and J by 9 bases, with 13 bases left in between. Germline V CDR1 and CDR2: SGHTA, FQGNSA. This chain's CDR3 is CASSPWAPQAFF. The CDR3 nucleotides are TGTGCCAGCAGCCCTTGGGCCCCTCAAGCTTTCTTT.

There are many counts of this clonotype. The V call is TRBV6-5, the J call TRBJ1-5; a weak D match, TRBD1 (5 bases). This CDR3 comprises 13 residues. Deletions cut 3 bases from V and 7 bases from J, with 10 bases between. The germline V gene has CDR1 MNHEY and CDR2 SVGAGI. This CDR3 reads CASSYQGGQPQHF. As DNA, the CDR3 is TGTGCCAGCAGTTATCAGGGTGGGCAGCCCCAGCATTTT.

This clonotype was seen more than once but under ten times. J is TRBJ2-5 and V is TRBV20-1; D gene ambiguous. This CDR3 comprises 17 residues. The germline V and J ends were trimmed by 0 bases and 0 bases, with 17 bases remaining between them. CDR1 and CDR2 (germline): DFQATT, SNEGSKA (reference sequence). The CDR3 is CSARDYLFFDHQETQYF. CDR3 coding DNA: TGCAGTGCTAGAGATTATCTATTTTTTGACCACCAAGAGACCCAGTACTTC.

This clonotype was observed a few times. This chain links TRBV2 with TRBJ2-1, with a tentative D call TRBD2 (6 bases). Germline CDR1 and CDR2: SNHLY and FYNNEI. The CDR3 runs 17 residues. Trimming pared 5 bases from V and 4 bases from J, leaving 21 bases between. The CDR3, as DNA: TGTGCCAGCAGTCAGAAGAGGGACTTCAAAGTATACAATGAGCAGTTCTTC. This encodes CASSQKRDFKVYNEQFF.

This clonotype has ten or more counts. The J gene is TRBJ1-5, the V gene TRBV7-2; D is unclear. CDR1 and CDR2 from the germline V gene are SGHTA and FQGNSA. V was cut by 4 bases and J by 2 bases, with 12 bases left in between. The CDR3 is 15 amino acids. CDR3 loop: CASSSAVVGNQPQHF. As DNA, the CDR3 is TGTGCCAGCAGCTCGGCGGTGGTTGGCAATCAGCCCCAGCATTTT. Drawing the rest from reference TRBV7-2 and TRBJ1-5, the complete variable domain is GAGVSQSPSNKVTEKGKDVELRCDPISGHTALYWYRQSLGQGLEFLIYFQGNSAPDKSGLPSDRFSAERTGGSVSTLTIQRTQQEDSAVYLCASSSAVVGNQPQHFGDGTRLSIL.

This clonotype was counted a few times. CDR3 nucleotide sequence: TGTGCCATCAGTGTGGGTGAGACCCAGTACTTC. It translates to CAISVGETQYF. The J gene is TRBJ2-5, the V gene TRBV10-3; D is uncertain. Trimming removed 4 bases from V and 5 bases from J, with 5 bases in between. The CDR3 length is 11 residues. CDR1 is ENHRY and CDR2 is SYGVKD in the germline V gene.

The chain carries TRBV12-3 or TRBV12-4 and TRBJ2-2; 9 bases align to TRBD1. The CDR3 has 16 amino acids. V lost 4 bases and J lost 4; bases outside the gene matches: 7. The CDR3 DNA reads as TGTGCCAGCAGTTCAGGACAGGGGATTCGCACCGGGGAGCTGTTTTTT. As protein: CASSSGQGIRTGELFF.

This clonotype has only a few counts. The chain is built from TRBV20-1 and TRBJ2-7; D remains unclear. The CDR3 consists of 14 residues. The V and J ends lost 4 bases and 4 bases respectively, with 17 bases between them. From germline, CDR1 is DFQATT and CDR2 SNEGSKA (reference sequence). In nucleotides, the CDR3 is TGCAGTGCTACACCCCTAAGGCAGTCATACGAGCAGTACTTC. It is translated as CSATPLRQSYEQYF.

This clonotype occurred a few times. The gene calls are TRBV2 and TRBJ2-7, with TRBD1 matching 11 bases. V gave up 6 bases and J gave up 5 bases; unmatched junction bases: 6. Germline V gene sequence: CDR1 SNHLY, CDR2 FYNNEI. The CDR3 loop spans 14 amino acids. The CDR3 coding sequence is TGTGCCAGCAGACCTGCGGGACAGGGGGACGAGCAGTACTTC. Protein sequence: CASRPAGQGDEQYF.

V usage is TRBV3-1 and J usage is TRBJ2-7, with 11 bases matching TRBD1. Germline V gives CDR1 LGHDT, CDR2 YNNKEL (reference sequence). J was trimmed by 4 bases and V by 1 base; bases with no gene match: 6. The CDR3 has 16 amino acids. DNA of the CDR3: TGTGCCAGCAGCCAAGTTTCGGGACAGGGGGGATACGAGCAGTACTTC. Translating gives CASSQVSGQGGYEQYF.